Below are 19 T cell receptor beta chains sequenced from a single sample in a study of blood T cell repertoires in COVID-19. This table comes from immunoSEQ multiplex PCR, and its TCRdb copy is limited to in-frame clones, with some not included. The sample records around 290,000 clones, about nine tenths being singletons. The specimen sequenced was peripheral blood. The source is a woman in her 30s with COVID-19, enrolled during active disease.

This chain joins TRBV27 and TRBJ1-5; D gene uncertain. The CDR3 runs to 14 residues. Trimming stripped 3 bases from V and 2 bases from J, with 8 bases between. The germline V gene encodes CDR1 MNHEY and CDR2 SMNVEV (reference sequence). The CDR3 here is CASSFTGGNQPQHF. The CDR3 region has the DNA TGTGCCAGCAGTTTCACCGGGGGCAATCAGCCCCAGCATTTT.

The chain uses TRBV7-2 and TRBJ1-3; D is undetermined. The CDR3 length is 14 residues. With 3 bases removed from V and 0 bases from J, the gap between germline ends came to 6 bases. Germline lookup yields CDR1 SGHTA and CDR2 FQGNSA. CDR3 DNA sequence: TGTGCCAGCAGCTTTAGAGACTCTGGAAACACCATATATTTT. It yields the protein CASSFRDSGNTIYF.

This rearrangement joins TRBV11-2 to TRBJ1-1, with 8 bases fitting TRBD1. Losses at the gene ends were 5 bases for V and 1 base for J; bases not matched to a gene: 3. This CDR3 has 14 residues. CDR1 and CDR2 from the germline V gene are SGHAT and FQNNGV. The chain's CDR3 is CASSIGQGNTEAFF. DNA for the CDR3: TGTGCCAGCAGCATTGGACAGGGGAACACTGAAGCTTTCTTT.

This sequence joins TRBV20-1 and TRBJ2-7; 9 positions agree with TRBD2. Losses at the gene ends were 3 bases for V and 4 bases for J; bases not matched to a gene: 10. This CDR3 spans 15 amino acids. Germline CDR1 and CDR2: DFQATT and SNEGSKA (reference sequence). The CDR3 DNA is TGCAGTGCTAGTGCTCGGACTAGCGCGCGTTACGAGCAGTACTTC. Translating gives CSASARTSARYEQYF.

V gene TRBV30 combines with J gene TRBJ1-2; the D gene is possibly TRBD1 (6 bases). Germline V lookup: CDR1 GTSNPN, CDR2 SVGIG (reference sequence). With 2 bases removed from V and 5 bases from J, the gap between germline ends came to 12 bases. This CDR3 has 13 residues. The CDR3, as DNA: TGTGCCTGGAGTCCCGGGACACCTTATGGCTACACCTTC. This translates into CAWSPGTPYGYTF. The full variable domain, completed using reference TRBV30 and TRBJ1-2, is SQTIHQWPATLVQPVGSPLSLECTVEGTSNPNLYWYRQAAGRGLQLLFYSVGIGQISSEVPQNLSASRPQDRQFILSSKKLLLSDSGFYLCAWSPGTPYGYTFGSGTRLTVV.

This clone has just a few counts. The CDR3 is CASSLDRVHNSPLHF. Written as DNA, the CDR3 is TGTGCCAGCAGCTTGGACAGGGTCCATAATTCACCCCTCCACTTT. V usage is TRBV5-5 and J usage is TRBJ1-6, with D possibly matching TRBD1 (6 bases). The CDR3 runs to 15 residues. Germline V gene data show CDR1 as SGHKS and CDR2 as YYEKEE (reference sequence). The ends were cut back, 0 bases at V and 5 bases at J, with 9 bases in the middle.

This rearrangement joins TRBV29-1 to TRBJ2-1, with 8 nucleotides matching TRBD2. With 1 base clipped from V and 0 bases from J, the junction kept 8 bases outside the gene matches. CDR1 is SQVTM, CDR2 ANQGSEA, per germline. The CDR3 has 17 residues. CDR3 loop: CSVEGYSGTSSYNEQFF. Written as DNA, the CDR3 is TGCAGCGTTGAAGGGTATAGCGGGACCTCCTCCTACAATGAGCAGTTCTTC.

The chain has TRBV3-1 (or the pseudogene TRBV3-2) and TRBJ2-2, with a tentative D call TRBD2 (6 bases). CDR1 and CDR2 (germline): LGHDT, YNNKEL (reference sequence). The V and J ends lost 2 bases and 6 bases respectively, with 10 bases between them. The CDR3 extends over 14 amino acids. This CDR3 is CASSQRDLAGELFF. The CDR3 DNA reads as TGTGCCAGCAGCCAACGGGACTTGGCCGGGGAGCTGTTTTTT.

The CDR3 DNA reads TGCGCCAGCAGGCTGGGGCTGGGCGGAAACACCATATATTTT. Translation: CASRLGLGGNTIYF. J is TRBJ1-3 and V is TRBV5-1; possible D gene TRBD1, 5 bases. Germline CDR1 and CDR2: SGHRS and YFSETQ. The CDR3 is 14 amino acids. Trimming stripped 5 bases from V and 4 bases from J, with 13 bases between.

The CDR3 region is CASTIVISVNTEAFF. The CDR3 coding sequence is TGTGCCAGCACTATTGTTATCTCAGTGAACACTGAAGCTTTCTTT. This chain links TRBV19 with TRBJ1-1; D unclear. This CDR3 is built from 15 residues. Germline CDR1 is LNHDA and CDR2 is SQIVND (reference sequence). Trimming shortened V by 9 bases and J by 0 bases, and 17 bases separated the two germline ends.

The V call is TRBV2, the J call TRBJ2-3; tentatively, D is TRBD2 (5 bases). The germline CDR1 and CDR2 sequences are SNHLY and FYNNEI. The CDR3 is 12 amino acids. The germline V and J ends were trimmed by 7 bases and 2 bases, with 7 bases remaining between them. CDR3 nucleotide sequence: TGTGCCAGCATGGACTCCACAGATACGCAGTATTTT. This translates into CASMDSTDTQYF.

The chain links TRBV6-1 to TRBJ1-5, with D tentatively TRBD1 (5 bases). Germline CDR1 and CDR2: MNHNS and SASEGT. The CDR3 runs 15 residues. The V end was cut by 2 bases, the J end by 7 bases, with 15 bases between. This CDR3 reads CASSERGHIPQPQHF. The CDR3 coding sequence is TGTGCCAGCAGTGAAAGGGGTCACATCCCCCAGCCCCAGCATTTT.

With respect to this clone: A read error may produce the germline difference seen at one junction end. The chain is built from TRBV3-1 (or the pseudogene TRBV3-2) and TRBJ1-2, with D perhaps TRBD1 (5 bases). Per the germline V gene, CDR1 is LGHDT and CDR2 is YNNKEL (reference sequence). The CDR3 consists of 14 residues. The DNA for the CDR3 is TGTGCCAGCAGTCAAGCCGGGGGATACTATGGCTACACCTTC. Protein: CASSQAGGYYGYTF.

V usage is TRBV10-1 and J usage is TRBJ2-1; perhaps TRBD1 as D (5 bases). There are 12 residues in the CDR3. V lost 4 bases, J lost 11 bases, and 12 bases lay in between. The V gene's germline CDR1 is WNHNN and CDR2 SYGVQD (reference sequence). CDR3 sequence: CASSGPLGQQFF. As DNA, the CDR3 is TGCGCCAGCAGTGGGCCTCTGGGGCAGCAGTTCTTC.

In DNA form, the CDR3 reads TGTGCCAGCAGGAGGGGGACCCTTAACACTGAAGCTTTCTTT. This encodes CASRRGTLNTEAFF. The V and J genes are TRBV27 and TRBJ1-1; tentative D call: TRBD1 (6 bases). The germline V gene has CDR1 MNHEY and CDR2 SMNVEV (reference sequence). The CDR3 contains 14 residues. Between the trimmed V and J ends, which lost 6 bases and 2 bases, there was a span of 13 bases.

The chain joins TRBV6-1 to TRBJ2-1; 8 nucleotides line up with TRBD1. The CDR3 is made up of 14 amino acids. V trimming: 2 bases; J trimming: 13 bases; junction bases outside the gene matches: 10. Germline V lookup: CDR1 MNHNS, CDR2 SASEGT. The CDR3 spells CASSEPAPDRVQFF. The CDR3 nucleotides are TGTGCCAGCAGTGAACCGGCCCCGGACAGGGTTCAGTTCTTC.

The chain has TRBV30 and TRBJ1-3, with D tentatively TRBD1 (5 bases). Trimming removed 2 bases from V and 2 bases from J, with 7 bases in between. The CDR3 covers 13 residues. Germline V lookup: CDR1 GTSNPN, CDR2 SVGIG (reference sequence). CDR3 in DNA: TGTGCCTGGAGTCAACAGGCTGGAAACACCATATATTTT. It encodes CAWSQQAGNTIYF.

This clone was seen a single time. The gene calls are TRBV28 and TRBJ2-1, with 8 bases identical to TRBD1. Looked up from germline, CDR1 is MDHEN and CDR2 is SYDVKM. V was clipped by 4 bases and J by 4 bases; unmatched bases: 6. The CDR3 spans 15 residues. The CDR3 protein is CASSSTGGYYNEQFF. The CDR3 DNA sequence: TGTGCCAGCAGTTCCACAGGGGGTTATTACAATGAGCAGTTCTTC. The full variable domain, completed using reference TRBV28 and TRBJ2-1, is DVKVTQSSRYLVKRTGEKVFLECVQDMDHENMFWYRQDPGLGLRLIYFSYDVKMKEKGDIPEGYSVSREKKERFSLILESASTNQTSMYLCASSSTGGYYNEQFFGPGTRLTVL.

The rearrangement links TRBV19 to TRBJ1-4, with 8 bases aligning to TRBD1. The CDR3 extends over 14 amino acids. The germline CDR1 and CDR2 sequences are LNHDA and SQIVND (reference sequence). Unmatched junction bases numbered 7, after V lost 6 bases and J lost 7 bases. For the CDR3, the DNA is TGTGCCAGTAGCCGCGGACAGGGTCTTGAAAAACTGTTTTTT. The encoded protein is CASSRGQGLEKLFF.